Presented here are 2 T cell receptor beta chains from one specimen sequenced in a study of shared clonotypes between healthy human individuals. Profiled with immunoSEQ multiplex PCR; TCRdb holds only in-frame clones, not every one. The sample lists about half a million clones; approximately 79% were seen once. Input material: PBMCs. Every receptor here comes from a woman between 40 and 50 years old in good health. Some clones in this sample may be carry-over from other donors' samples.

V and J are TRBV28 and TRBJ2-3; D uncertain. The CDR3 has 12 amino acids. V shed 3 bases and J shed 6 bases, with 7 bases lying between them. Germline loops: CDR1 MDHEN, CDR2 SYDVKM. CDR3 protein: CASSFDPDTQYF. CDR3 sequence (DNA): TGTGCCAGCAGTTTTGACCCGGATACGCAGTATTTT.

CDR3 amino acids: CASSDRQGADTEAFF. In DNA form, the CDR3 reads TGTGCCAGCAGTGATAGACAGGGGGCAGACACTGAAGCTTTCTTT. This chain links TRBV2 with TRBJ1-1; 10 bases align to TRBD1. V was clipped by 3 bases and J by 3 bases; unmatched bases: 4. CDR1 and CDR2 (germline): SNHLY, FYNNEI. The CDR3 is 15 residues long.